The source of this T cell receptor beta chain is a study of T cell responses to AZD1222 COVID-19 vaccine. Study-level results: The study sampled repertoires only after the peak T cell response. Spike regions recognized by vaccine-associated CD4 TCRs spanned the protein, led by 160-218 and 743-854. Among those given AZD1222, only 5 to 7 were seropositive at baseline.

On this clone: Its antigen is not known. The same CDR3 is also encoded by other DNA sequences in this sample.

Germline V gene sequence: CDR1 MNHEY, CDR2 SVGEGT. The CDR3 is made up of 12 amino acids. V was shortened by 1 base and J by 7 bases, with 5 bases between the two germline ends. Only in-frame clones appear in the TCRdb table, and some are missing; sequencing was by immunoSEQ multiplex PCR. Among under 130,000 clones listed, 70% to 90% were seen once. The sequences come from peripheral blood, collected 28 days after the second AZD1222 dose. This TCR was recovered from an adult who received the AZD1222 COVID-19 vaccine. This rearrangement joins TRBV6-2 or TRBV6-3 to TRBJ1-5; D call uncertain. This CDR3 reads CASSYLQQPQHF. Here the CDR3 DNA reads TGTGCCAGCAGTTACTTGCAGCAGCCCCAGCATTTT.